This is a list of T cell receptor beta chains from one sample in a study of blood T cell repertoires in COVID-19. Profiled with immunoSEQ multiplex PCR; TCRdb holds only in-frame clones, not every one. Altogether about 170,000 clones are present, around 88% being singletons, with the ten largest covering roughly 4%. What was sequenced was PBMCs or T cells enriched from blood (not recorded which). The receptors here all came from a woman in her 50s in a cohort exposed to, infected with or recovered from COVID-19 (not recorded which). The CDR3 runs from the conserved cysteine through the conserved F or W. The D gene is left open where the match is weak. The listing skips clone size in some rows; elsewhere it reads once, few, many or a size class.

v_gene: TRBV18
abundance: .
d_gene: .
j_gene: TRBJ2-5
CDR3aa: CASSPQQGADETQYF
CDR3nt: TGTGCCAGCTCACCACAACAGGGTGCAGATGAGACCCAGTACTTC

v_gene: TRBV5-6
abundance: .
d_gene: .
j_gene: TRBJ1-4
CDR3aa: CASSPIGDTDEKLFF
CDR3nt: TGTGCCAGCAGCCCGATTGGGGACACCGATGAAAAACTGTTTTTT

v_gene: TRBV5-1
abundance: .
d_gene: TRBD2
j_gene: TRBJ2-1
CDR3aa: CASSNQLAGGFSYNEQFF
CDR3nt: TGCGCCAGCAGCAACCAACTAGCGGGAGGGTTCTCCTACAATGAGCAGTTCTTC

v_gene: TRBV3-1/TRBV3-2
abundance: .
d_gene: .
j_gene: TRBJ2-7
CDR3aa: CASSHGVGEQYF
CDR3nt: TGTGCCAGCAGCCATGGAGTCGGGGAGCAGTACTTC

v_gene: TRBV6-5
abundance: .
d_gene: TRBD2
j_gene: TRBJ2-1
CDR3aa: CASSISGLAPHEQFF
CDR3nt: TGTGCCAGCAGTATCTCCGGACTAGCTCCCCATGAGCAGTTCTTC

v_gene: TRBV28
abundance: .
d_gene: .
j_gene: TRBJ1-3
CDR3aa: CASTWGVGNTIYF
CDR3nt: TGTGCCAGCACCTGGGGGGTCGGAAACACCATATATTTT

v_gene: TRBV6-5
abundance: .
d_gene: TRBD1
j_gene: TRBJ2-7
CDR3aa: CASRGTGVSYEQYF
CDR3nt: TGTGCCAGCAGGGGGACAGGGGTCTCCTACGAGCAGTACTTC

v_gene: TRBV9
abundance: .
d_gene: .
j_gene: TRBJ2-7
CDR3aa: CASSVESGWGSQGEQYF
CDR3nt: TGTGCCAGCAGCGTAGAAAGCGGGTGGGGCAGTCAAGGGGAGCAGTACTTC

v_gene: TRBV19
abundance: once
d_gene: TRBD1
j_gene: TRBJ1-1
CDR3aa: CASSSRQGRSTEAFF
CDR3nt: TGTGCCAGTAGTTCTCGACAGGGTAGGAGCACTGAAGCTTTCTTT

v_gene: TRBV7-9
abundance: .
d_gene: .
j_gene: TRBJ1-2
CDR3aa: CASTQDSHYGYTF
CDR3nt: TGTGCCAGCACCCAAGACAGCCACTATGGCTACACCTTC

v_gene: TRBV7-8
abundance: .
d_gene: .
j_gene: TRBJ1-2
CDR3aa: CASSFNRDGYGYTF
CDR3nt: TGTGCCAGCAGCTTCAACAGGGACGGGTATGGCTACACCTTC

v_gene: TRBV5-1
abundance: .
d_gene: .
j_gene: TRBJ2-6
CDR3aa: CASSGPALSGANVLTF
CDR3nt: TGCGCCAGCAGCGGGCCAGCTCTCTCTGGGGCCAACGTCCTGACTTTC

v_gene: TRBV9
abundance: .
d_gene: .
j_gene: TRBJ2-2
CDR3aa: CASSVTGFSGELFF
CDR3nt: TGTGCCAGCAGCGTCACAGGGTTTTCCGGGGAGCTGTTTTTT

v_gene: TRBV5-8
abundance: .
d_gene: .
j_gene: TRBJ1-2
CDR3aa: CAAAGFNYGYTF
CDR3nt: TGTGCCGCAGCGGGATTCAACTATGGCTACACCTTC

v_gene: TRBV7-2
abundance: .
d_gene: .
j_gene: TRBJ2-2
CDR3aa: CASSWGLRETGELFF
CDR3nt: TGTGCCAGCAGCTGGGGTTTGCGGGAAACCGGGGAGCTGTTTTTT

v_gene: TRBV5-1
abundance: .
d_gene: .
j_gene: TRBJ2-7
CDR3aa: CASSPEDTFRQYF
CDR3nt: TGCGCCAGCAGCCCGGAGGATACGTTTAGGCAGTACTTC

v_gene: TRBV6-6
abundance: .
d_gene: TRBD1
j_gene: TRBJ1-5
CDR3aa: CASSPSGTGNQPQHF
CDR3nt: TGTGCCAGCAGTCCCTCCGGGACAGGGAATCAGCCCCAGCATTTT